This TCR beta chain appears in the sequencing data of a study of monozygotic twins with inflammatory bowel disease. There were roughly 3.5 ug of total RNA used for each TCR library. No DNA is given; TCRdb re-called the 5' RACE reads and lists each CDR3 protein once. This specimen shows some 200,000 distinct CDR3 sequences; the ten leading clones hold roughly 1.5%. The CDR3 runs 14 residues. Germline values: CDR1 SGHRS, CDR2 YFSETQ. The source material was blood. The receptor's source is a human donor with ulcerative colitis or Crohn's disease, or a healthy co-twin of an affected twin (not recorded which). The rearrangement joins TRBV5-1 to TRBJ2-7. Here the CDR3 reads CASSLEAASYEQYF.